These 21 T cell receptor beta chains were all obtained from the same sample, sequenced in a study of PD-1 blockade in mismatch repair-deficient tumors. Libraries were prepared by immunoSEQ multiplex PCR; TCRdb keeps only in-frame clonotypes and omits some of them. This table holds about 120,000 clones, roughly 90% found once. The input for sequencing was peripheral blood, taken approximately 69 weeks after starting pembrolizumab. The receptors here all came from an adult with mismatch repair-deficient cancer.

The V and J genes are TRBV6-5 and TRBJ2-5; 7 bases are shared with TRBD2. V trimming: 6 bases; J trimming: 4 bases; junction bases outside the gene matches: 5. The CDR3 has 13 residues. The germline gives CDR1 MNHEY, CDR2 SVGAGI. CDR3 bases: TGTGCCAGCAGGCCCGGACTAGTAGAGACCCAGTACTTC. Protein product: CASRPGLVETQYF.

The chain links TRBV5-5 to TRBJ1-2, with 9 bases that match TRBD1. Germline loops: CDR1 SGHKS, CDR2 YYEKEE (reference sequence). This CDR3 is 16 amino acids long. The trim removed 2 bases at V and 1 base at J, leaving 6 bases unmatched. CDR3 sequence reads: CASSFRGTGNNYGYTF. CDR3 coding DNA: TGTGCCAGCAGCTTTAGGGGGACAGGGAATAACTATGGCTACACCTTC.

The rearrangement links TRBV11-2 to TRBJ2-7, with 9 bases fitting TRBD1. In germline, CDR1 is SGHAT, CDR2 FQNNGV. The CDR3 runs to 15 residues. V trimming: 3 bases; J trimming: 0 bases; junction bases outside the gene matches: 3. CDR3 DNA: TGTGCCAGCAGCTTCGACAGGGGGAACTCCTACGAGCAGTACTTC. Translated, it gives CASSFDRGNSYEQYF.

This clone is termed large. The chain has TRBV5-1 and TRBJ2-3, with D perhaps matching TRBD2 (5 bases). Germline CDR1 reads SGHRS; CDR2 reads YFSETQ. This CDR3 region has 16 residues. Trimming took 4 bases from V and 0 from J, leaving 15 bases between them. The CDR3 DNA reads as TGCGCCAGCAGCCGGGGAGTAGACTCTAGCACAGATACGCAGTATTTT. This encodes CASSRGVDSSTDTQYF.

This chain connects TRBV4-1 to TRBJ2-7, with a weak D call TRBD2 (6 bases). Germline values: CDR1 MGHRA, CDR2 YSYEKL. Trimming took 2 bases from V and 0 from J, leaving 11 bases between them. The length of the CDR3 is 15 residues. The CDR3 reads CASSQKAGSSYEQYF. The CDR3 nucleotides read TGCGCCAGCAGCCAAAAAGCGGGTTCCTCCTACGAGCAGTACTTC.

This sequence joins TRBV5-4 and TRBJ2-3; D gene ambiguous. V gave up 4 bases and J gave up 1 base, with 4 bases separating them. CDR1 SGHNT and CDR2 YYREEE come from the germline V gene (reference sequence). The CDR3 runs to 12 residues. Here the CDR3 DNA reads TGTGCCAGCAGCAGGGGCACAGATACGCAGTATTTT. Protein sequence: CASSRGTDTQYF.

The chain joins TRBV11-2 to TRBJ2-3; a possible D gene is TRBD1 (6 bases). Per the germline V gene, CDR1 is SGHAT and CDR2 is FQNNGV. The V end was cut by 1 base, the J end by 4 bases, with 9 bases between. The CDR3 consists of 14 residues. In DNA form, the CDR3 reads TGTGCCAGCAGCTTAGGCAGGGGCGCAGATACGCAGTATTTT. Protein: CASSLGRGADTQYF.

The chain carries TRBV19 and TRBJ1-1; D possibly corresponds to TRBD1 (6 bases). The ends were cut back, 7 bases at V and 5 bases at J, with 17 bases in the middle. The germline V gene encodes CDR1 LNHDA and CDR2 SQIVND (reference sequence). The CDR3 contains 14 residues. The DNA of the CDR3 is TGTGCCAGTACGGGAGGGGGTGGAGGGACTGAAGCTTTCTTT. It encodes CASTGGGGGTEAFF.

This sequence joins TRBV7-9 and TRBJ1-2; 8 positions agree with TRBD1. V dropped 0 bases and J dropped 8; count of bases not matched to a gene: 5. The CDR3 consists of 14 residues. Looked up from germline, CDR1 is SEHNR and CDR2 is FQNEAQ (reference sequence). CDR3 amino acids: CASSLATGTGGYTF. CDR3 DNA: TGTGCCAGCAGCTTAGCTACCGGGACAGGAGGCTACACCTTC.

This sequence joins TRBV7-9 and TRBJ2-2; D is unclear. The ends were cut back, 2 bases at V and 6 bases at J, with 4 bases in the middle. The CDR3 consists of 12 residues. The germline V gene has CDR1 SEHNR and CDR2 FQNEAQ (reference sequence). The CDR3 spells CASSLNSGELFF. The CDR3 DNA reads as TGTGCCAGCAGCTTAAATTCCGGGGAGCTGTTTTTT.

The V call is TRBV7-9, the J call TRBJ2-3; D tentatively reads TRBD1 or TRBD2 (5 bases each). The CDR3 runs to 13 residues. The V and J ends lost 4 bases and 3 bases respectively, with 8 bases between them. Germline assignment: CDR1 SEHNR and CDR2 FQNEAQ (reference sequence). The CDR3 loop reads CASSWDGTDTQYF. As DNA, the CDR3 is TGTGCCAGCAGCTGGGACGGGACAGATACGCAGTATTTT.

This clone has just one count. The chain has TRBV30 and TRBJ2-1, with a weak D call TRBD2 (5 bases). CDR1 and CDR2 from the germline V gene are GTSNPN and SVGIG (reference sequence). CDR3 length: 15 amino acids. Trimming took off 3 bases at V and 4 bases at J, with 16 bases between the two ends. CDR3 sequence reads: CAWRPLVSNYNEQFF. CDR3 coding DNA: TGTGCCTGGAGGCCACTAGTCTCAAATTACAATGAGCAGTTCTTC.

This chain connects TRBV11-2 to TRBJ1-1; 7 bases align to TRBD1. The CDR3 is 14 amino acids. The ends lost 5 bases at V and 5 bases at J; junction bases unmatched: 8. Germline V gene sequence: CDR1 SGHAT, CDR2 FQNNGV. The CDR3 is CASSRETGLTEAFF. As DNA, the CDR3 is TGTGCCAGCAGCCGAGAGACAGGGTTAACTGAAGCTTTCTTT.

DNA of the CDR3: TGTGCCAGCAGCTCCCCATGGGTATTGGGGGGTGAGGGACACACTGAAGCTTTCTTT. This sequence encodes CASSSPWVLGGEGHTEAFF. This chain connects TRBV11-3 to TRBJ1-1; the D gene is possibly TRBD1 (5 bases). CDR1 is SGHNT and CDR2 is YENEEA in the germline V gene. CDR3 length: 19 residues. V lost 4 bases and J 3 bases, leaving 27 bases between the germline ends.

This chain joins TRBV5-1 and TRBJ2-1, with TRBD2 matching over 8 bases. Trimming took 4 bases from V and 3 from J; bases not matched to a gene: 9. Per the germline V gene, CDR1 is SGHRS and CDR2 is YFSETQ. CDR3 length equals 16 residues. The CDR3 DNA reads TGCGCCAGCAGCCCCGGCACTAGCGGACTCTACAATGAGCAGTTCTTC. Translated: CASSPGTSGLYNEQFF.

This chain uses TRBV4-2 with TRBJ2-2, with D possibly matching TRBD1 (5 bases). Germline V gives CDR1 LGHNA, CDR2 YNFKEQ. The CDR3 totals 12 residues. Trimming removed 5 bases from V and 5 bases from J, with 6 bases in between. The CDR3 loop is CASSSGTGELFF. In DNA form, the CDR3 reads TGTGCCAGCAGCTCAGGGACCGGGGAGCTGTTTTTT.

The V gene is TRBV19, the J gene TRBJ2-6; a weak D match, TRBD1 (6 bases). This CDR3 has 14 residues. V lost 10 bases, J lost 4 bases, and 14 bases lay in between. Germline CDR1 reads LNHDA; CDR2 reads SQIVND (reference sequence). CDR3 in DNA: TGTGCCACTAAATCAGGGGTAGGGGCCAACGTCCTGACTTTC. It codes for CATKSGVGANVLTF.

The CDR3 nucleotides read TGTGCCAGCAGTTTAGTTGGCAGGGCCAACACTGAAGCTTTCTTT. Residues: CASSLVGRANTEAFF. The rearrangement joins TRBV27 to TRBJ1-1; D possibly corresponds to TRBD1 (5 bases). Per germline, CDR1 MNHEY and CDR2 SMNVEV (reference sequence). The germline V and J ends were trimmed by 2 bases and 2 bases, with 12 bases remaining between them. The CDR3 contains 15 residues.

The V gene is TRBV9, the J gene TRBJ1-5; D may be TRBD1 (5 bases). CDR1 and CDR2 (germline): SGDLS, YYNGEE. Trimming stripped 0 bases from V and 5 bases from J, with 12 bases between. This CDR3 region has 15 residues. The CDR3 sequence is CASSVEGRKDQPQHF. The CDR3 nucleotides are TGTGCCAGCAGCGTAGAGGGACGGAAAGATCAGCCCCAGCATTTT.

The rearrangement links TRBV27 to TRBJ1-4; tentative D call: TRBD1 (6 bases). The CDR3 length is 13 residues. Germline-derived CDR1 and CDR2 are MNHEY and SMNVEV (reference sequence). Trimming stripped 8 bases from V and 7 bases from J, with 14 bases between. Written as DNA, the CDR3 is TGTGCCAGCGGGAGGGGGGCCGGTGAAAAACTGTTTTTT. It encodes CASGRGAGEKLFF.

The V gene is TRBV7-9, the J gene TRBJ2-7; D unclear. The V and J ends lost 0 bases and 2 bases respectively, with 8 bases between them. CDR3 length equals 14 residues. Germline CDR1 SEHNR, CDR2 FQNEAQ (reference sequence). CDR3 nucleotide sequence: TGTGCCAGCAGCTTAGCCCCGGGTCCCTACGAGCAGTACTTC. It yields the protein CASSLAPGPYEQYF.